This section outlines one T cell receptor (beta chain) sequence together with its context. As yet, its antigen is unknown. The record originates from a study of monozygotic twins with inflammatory bowel disease. Study results and limitations: Different subtypes (of T cells) could not be told apart from one another.

Using TCRalpha and TCRbeta cDNA, the researchers carried out two nested PCRs that lasted roughly 16 and 10 cycles. With the 5' RACE reads reprocessed, TCRdb shows one record per CDR3 protein and no DNA. The sample data list more than 95,000 distinct CDR3 sequences. The CDR3 contains 14 residues. Germline V gene data show CDR1 as SGHTA and CDR2 as FQGNSA. The clonotype originates from a human donor with ulcerative colitis or Crohn's disease, or a healthy co-twin of an affected twin (not recorded which). The gene calls are TRBV7-2 and TRBJ2-2; TCRdb's D gene call, TRBD1, goes unchecked for lack of DNA. Sequencing was carried out using blood. The CDR3 sequence is CASSSQGSTGELFF.